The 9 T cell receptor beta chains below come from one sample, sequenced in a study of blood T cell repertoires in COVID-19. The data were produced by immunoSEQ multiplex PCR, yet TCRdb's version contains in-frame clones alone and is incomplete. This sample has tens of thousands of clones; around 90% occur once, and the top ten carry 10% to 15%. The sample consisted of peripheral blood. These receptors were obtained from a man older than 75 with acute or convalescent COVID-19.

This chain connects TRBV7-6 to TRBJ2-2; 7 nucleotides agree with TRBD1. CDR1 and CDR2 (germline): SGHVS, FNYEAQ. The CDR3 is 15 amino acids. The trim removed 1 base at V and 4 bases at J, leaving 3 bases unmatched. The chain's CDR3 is CASSLGSGGTGELFF. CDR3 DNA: TGTGCCAGCAGCTTAGGGTCAGGGGGCACCGGGGAGCTGTTTTTT.

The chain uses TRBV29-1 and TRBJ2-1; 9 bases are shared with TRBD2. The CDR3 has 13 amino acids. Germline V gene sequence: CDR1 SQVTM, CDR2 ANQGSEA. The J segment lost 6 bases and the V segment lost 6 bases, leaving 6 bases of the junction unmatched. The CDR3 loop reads CSVAGLAGNEQFF. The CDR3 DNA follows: TGCAGCGTGGCGGGACTAGCTGGCAATGAGCAGTTCTTC.

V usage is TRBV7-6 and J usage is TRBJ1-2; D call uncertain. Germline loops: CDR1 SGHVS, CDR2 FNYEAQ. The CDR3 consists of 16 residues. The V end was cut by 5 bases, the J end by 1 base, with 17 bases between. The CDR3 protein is CASSPTVGFGNYGYTF. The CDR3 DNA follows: TGTGCCAGCAGCCCCACGGTTGGTTTTGGTAACTATGGCTACACCTTC.

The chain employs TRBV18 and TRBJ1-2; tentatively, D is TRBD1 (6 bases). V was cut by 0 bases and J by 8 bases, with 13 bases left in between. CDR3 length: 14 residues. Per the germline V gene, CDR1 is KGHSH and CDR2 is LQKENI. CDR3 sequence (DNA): TGTGCCAGCTCACCACCGATTCAGGGGTACGGCTACACCTTC. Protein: CASSPPIQGYGYTF.

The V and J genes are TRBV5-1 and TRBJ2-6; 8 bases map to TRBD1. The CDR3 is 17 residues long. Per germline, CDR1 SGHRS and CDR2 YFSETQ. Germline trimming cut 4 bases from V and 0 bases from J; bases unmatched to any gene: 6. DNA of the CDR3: TGCGCCAGCAGCATTGGACAGGGCGGCTCTGGGGCCAACGTCCTGACTTTC. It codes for CASSIGQGGSGANVLTF.

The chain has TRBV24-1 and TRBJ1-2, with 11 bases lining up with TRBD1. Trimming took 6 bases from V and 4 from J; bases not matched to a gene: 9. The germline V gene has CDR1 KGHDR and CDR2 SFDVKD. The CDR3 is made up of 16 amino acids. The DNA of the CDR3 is TGTGCCACCAGTCCGGGACAGGGGGGGATTAGCTATGGCTACACCTTC. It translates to CATSPGQGGISYGYTF.

The CDR3: CASSIVLTGEGYTF. In DNA, the CDR3 is TGTGCCAGTAGTATAGTATTGACAGGGGAAGGCTACACCTTC. The gene calls are TRBV19 and TRBJ1-2; TRBD1 matches at 8 bases. The germline CDR1 and CDR2 sequences are LNHDA and SQIVND (reference sequence). The CDR3 consists of 14 residues. The ends lost 1 base at V and 8 bases at J; junction bases unmatched: 6.

The DNA of the CDR3 is TGCGCCAGCATGGGAGGGCATGGCTACACCTTC. It specifies CASMGGHGYTF. The V call is TRBV10-1, the J call TRBJ1-2; D gene uncertain. The CDR3 has 11 amino acids. The germline V gene encodes CDR1 WNHNN and CDR2 SYGVQD (reference sequence). The V end lost 7 bases, the J end lost 6 bases, and 9 bases lay between the germline ends.

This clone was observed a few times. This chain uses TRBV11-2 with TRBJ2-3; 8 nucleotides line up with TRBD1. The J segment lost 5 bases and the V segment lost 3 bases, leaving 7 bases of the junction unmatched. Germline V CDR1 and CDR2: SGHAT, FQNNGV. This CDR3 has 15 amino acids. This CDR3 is CASSFAQGARDTQYF. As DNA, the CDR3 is TGTGCCAGCAGCTTTGCTCAGGGGGCGCGAGATACGCAGTATTTT. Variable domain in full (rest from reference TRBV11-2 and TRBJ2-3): EAGVAQSPRYKIIEKRQSVAFWCNPISGHATLYWYQQILGQGPKLLIQFQNNGVVDDSQLPKDRFSAERLKGVDSTLKIQPAKLEDSAVYLCASSFAQGARDTQYFGPGTRLTVL.